The entry below gives a single T cell receptor beta chain sequence along with its context. Its antigen is not identified. It was with random hexamers that about 0.45 to 1 ug RNA was reverse transcribed. Amplification of TCR beta CDR3 by immunoSEQ multiplex PCR spanned 54 Vbeta and 13 Jbeta. MiXCR, applied by TCRdb to the immunoSEQ multiplex PCR reads, yields one record per CDR3 protein. This table holds approximately 190,000 distinct CDR3 sequences, almost 96% found once. These data belong to a study of CD8 T cells in Susac syndrome. V was clipped by 4 bases and J by 6 bases, with 11 bases between them. The CDR3 length is 12 residues. From germline, CDR1 is SGDLS and CDR2 YYNGEE. Study observations and caveats: The CD4+ T cell repertoires of Susac syndrome were found to show no clonal expansion. An acknowledgment was made by the study that its TCR sequencing and HLA analysis involved relatively few individuals.

TCR beta from blood CD8+ and CD4+ T cells was sequenced. The chain has TRBV9 and TRBJ2-7; D is uncertain. This sequence originates from a human donor with Susac syndrome. The material sequenced was CD4+ T cells from PBMCs. The CDR3 loop reads CASSNETPEQYF. CDR3 coding DNA: TGTGCCAGCAGCAACGAAACACCCGAGCAGTACTTC.